This TCR beta chain was obtained from a study of shared clonotypes between healthy human individuals. The authors ran the assay at deep level. Produced via immunoSEQ multiplex PCR; TCRdb's table is partial and in-frame only. Among around 2.1 million clones listed, approximately 94% were seen once. CDR3 length: 14 amino acids. Germline CDR1 SGDLS, CDR2 YYNGEE. Trimming removed 4 bases from V and 3 bases from J; junction bases left unmatched: 3. The receptor was isolated from a man younger than 35 in good health. Specimen: naive CD4+ T cells sorted from blood. As for subset: CD45RA+ positively selected. This rearrangement joins TRBV9 to TRBJ1-2; 10 bases align to TRBD1. CDR3 in amino acids: CASSTGQGDYGYTF. Written as DNA, the CDR3 is TGTGCCAGCAGCACCGGACAGGGGGACTATGGCTACACCTTC.